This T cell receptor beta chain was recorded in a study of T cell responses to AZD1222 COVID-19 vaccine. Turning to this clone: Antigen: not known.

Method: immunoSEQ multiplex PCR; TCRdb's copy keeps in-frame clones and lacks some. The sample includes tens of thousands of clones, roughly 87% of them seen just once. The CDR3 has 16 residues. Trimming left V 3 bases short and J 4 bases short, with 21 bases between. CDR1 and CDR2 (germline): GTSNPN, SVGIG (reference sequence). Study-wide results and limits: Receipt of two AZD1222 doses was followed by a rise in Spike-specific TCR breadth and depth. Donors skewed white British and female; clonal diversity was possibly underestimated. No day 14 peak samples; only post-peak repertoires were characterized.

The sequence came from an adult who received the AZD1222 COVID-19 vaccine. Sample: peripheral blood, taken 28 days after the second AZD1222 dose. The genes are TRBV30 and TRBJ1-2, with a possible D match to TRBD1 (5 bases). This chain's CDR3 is CAWRGTASGGLYGYTF. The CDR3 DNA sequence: TGTGCCTGGAGGGGCACCGCCTCCGGGGGTCTCTATGGCTACACCTTC.